This entry lists 19 T cell receptor beta chains sequenced from one sample in a study of T cell clonality in common variable immunodeficiency. Method: immunoSEQ multiplex PCR; TCRdb's copy keeps in-frame clones and lacks some. This sample has some 10,000 clones and no singletons, with about 6% in the ten largest. Their cognate antigens are unknown. Regarding the study as a whole: In common variable immunodeficiency, TCR beta chains reportedly carried fewer deletions and N-nucleotide insertions.

The sample taken for sequencing was peripheral blood mononuclear cells. These receptors came from a human donor with common variable immunodeficiency.

This clone was picked up a small number of times. The read ends 3 residues shy of where the CDR3 ends; the end is completed using the germline J gene. This chain links TRBV18 with TRBJ2-7, with 9 bases that match TRBD1. Germline V gene data show CDR1 as KGHSH and CDR2 as LQKENI. The V and J ends lost 8 bases and 6 bases, in that order; junction bases with no gene match: 11. The CDR3 contains 14 residues. CDR3: CASPRTGEFREQYF. CDR3 DNA (partial): TGTGCCAGCCCCCGGACAGGGGAATTTCGCGAG.

For this clone: The read stops 3 residues short of the end of the CDR3; the missing end is completed from the germline J gene. This rearrangement joins TRBV29-1 to TRBJ2-1, with 11 bases lining up with TRBD2. This CDR3 contains 15 residues. Per germline, CDR1 SQVTM and CDR2 ANQGSEA. J gave up 3 bases and V 1 base, and 2 bases lay outside the gene matches. This CDR3 is CSVEGLAGYYNEQFF. CDR3 DNA, as far as it was read: TGCAGCGTTGAAGGACTAGCGGGATACTACAATGAG.

Details on this clone: The read ends 3 residues before the CDR3 terminus; that terminus is restored from the germline J gene. This chain connects TRBV6-2 or TRBV6-3 to TRBJ2-7; TRBD2 agrees at 8 bases. CDR1 and CDR2 from the germline V gene are MNHEY and SVGEGT. The CDR3 totals 17 residues. The trim removed 2 bases at V and 4 bases at J, leaving 13 bases unmatched. The sequenced CDR3 bases are TGTGCCAGCAGTTACGAGCTAAGGACTAGCTTCGATTACGAG. It is translated as CASSYELRTSFDYE. The entire CDR3 is CASSYELRTSFDYEQYF.

CDR3 bases read: TGTGCCAGCAGCTTAGCGGTGAGCGGGAGGGATCCCTACGAG. It specifies CASSLAVSGRDPYE. The full CDR3 reads CASSLAVSGRDPYEQYF. This chain connects TRBV7-6 to TRBJ2-7; 10 nucleotides match TRBD2. The CDR3 end falls 3 residues outside the read, so it is completed with the germline J gene. The CDR3 is 17 amino acids. V trimming: 0 bases; J trimming: 2 bases; junction bases outside the gene matches: 7. Germline V lookup: CDR1 SGHVS, CDR2 FNYEAQ.

A few counts support this clone. The CDR3 end lies 3 residues beyond the end of the read and is filled in from the germline J gene. V is TRBV5-6 and J is TRBJ2-4; 9 positions match TRBD1. The CDR3 has 14 amino acids. The germline gives CDR1 SGHDT, CDR2 YYEEEE. The trim removed 3 bases at V and 6 bases at J, leaving 4 bases unmatched. The sequenced part of the CDR3 DNA is TGTGCCAGCAGCTCGGGACAGGGCGGAAACATT. This encodes CASSSGQGGNI. The whole CDR3 is CASSSGQGGNIQYF.

This clone was seen a handful of times. The missing CDR3 end, 3 residues past where the read stops, is filled in from the germline J gene. The chain uses TRBV18 and TRBJ1-1; D not resolved. The V gene's germline CDR1 is KGHSH and CDR2 LQKENI. This CDR3 region has 12 residues. V was cut by 4 bases and J by 1 base, with 4 bases left in between. CDR3 DNA (partial): TGTGCCAGCTCACTCCAGAACACTGAA. As protein: CASSLQNTE. Given in full, the CDR3 is CASSLQNTEAFF.

This clone was observed a few times. The CDR3 goes on 3 residues after the read ends, and that part is filled in from the germline J gene. The J gene is TRBJ1-3, the V gene TRBV7-2; possibly TRBD1 for D (6 bases). This CDR3 contains 14 residues. The germline V and J ends were trimmed by 2 bases and 7 bases, with 12 bases remaining between them. From germline, CDR1 is SGHTA and CDR2 FQGNSA. The covered CDR3 bases are TGTGCCAGCAGCTTAAACAGGGCTCGGAACACC. Encoded protein: CASSLNRARNT. The full-length CDR3 reads as CASSLNRARNTIYF.

This clone showed up just a few times. Read coverage stops 3 residues before the CDR3 terminus; the germline J gene supplies the remainder. The genes are TRBV18 and TRBJ2-2; D gene uncertain. Germline CDR1 is KGHSH and CDR2 is LQKENI. The CDR3 runs to 16 residues. V lost 2 bases to trimming and J lost 1 base, with 11 bases between them. The covered CDR3 bases are TGTGCCAGCTCACCATTAGACTCGAGGAACACCGGGGAG. Its translation is CASSPLDSRNTGE. The entire CDR3 is CASSPLDSRNTGELFF.

This clone was seen only a few times. With the read ending 3 residues before the CDR3 end, the germline J gene is used to fill in that end. The gene calls are TRBV30 and TRBJ2-2; 8 bases line up with TRBD1. CDR3 length: 15 amino acids. Germline CDR1 reads GTSNPN; CDR2 reads SVGIG (reference sequence). Losses at the gene ends were 2 bases for V and 5 bases for J; bases not matched to a gene: 7. Partial CDR3 DNA: TGTGCCTGGAGTCCAGGGGGCTTGTTGACCGGGGAG. As protein: CAWSPGGLLTGE. The full CDR3 is CAWSPGGLLTGELFF.

This clone was counted between two and nine times. The read is 3 residues too short to cover the CDR3 end, so that end is filled in from the germline J gene. The genes are TRBV19 and TRBJ2-1; TRBD2 agrees at 7 bases. This CDR3 has 16 residues. From germline, CDR1 is LNHDA and CDR2 SQIVND (reference sequence). Trimming at V came to 5 bases and at J to 5 bases, leaving 12 bases not matched to a gene. The covered CDR3 bases are TGTGCCAGTAGTTTCGAACTAGCGCGAATTAACAATGAG. Translated, it gives CASSFELARINNE. The entire CDR3 is CASSFELARINNEQFF.

Turning to this clone: The sequence runs out 3 residues before the end of the CDR3; the remainder is reconstructed from the germline J gene. The gene calls are TRBV6-2 or TRBV6-3 and TRBJ2-7; D remains unclear. Trimming took 5 bases from V and 1 from J, leaving 9 bases between them. This CDR3 is 13 amino acids long. Germline CDR1 reads MNHEY; CDR2 reads SVGEGT. CDR3 sequence reads: CASSRTVSYEQYF. CDR3 DNA, as far as it was read: TGTGCCAGCAGTCGAACAGTATCCTACGAG.

This clone was detected only a few times. The read finishes 3 residues shy of the CDR3 end, and the germline J gene is used to complete it. The chain uses TRBV18 and TRBJ2-5; D gene ambiguous. V was trimmed by 6 bases and J by 1 base, leaving 6 bases between them. The length of the CDR3 is 12 residues. Germline V gene data show CDR1 as KGHSH and CDR2 as LQKENI. The chain's CDR3 is CASSQIQETQYF. The sequenced CDR3 bases are TGTGCCAGCTCCCAGATCCAAGAGACC. Full variable domain (missing parts from reference TRBV18 and TRBJ2-5): NAGVMQNPRHLVRRRGQEARLRCSPMKGHSHVYWYRQLPEEGLKFMVYLQKENIIDESGMPKERFSAEFPKEGPSILRIQQVVRGDSAAYFCASSQIQETQYFGPGTRLLVL.

This clone was recorded a few times. Sequencing ends 3 residues short of the CDR3 end; the germline J gene provides the rest. The J gene is TRBJ2-1, the V gene TRBV7-6, with TRBD2 matching 8 bases. CDR1 is SGHVS, CDR2 FNYEAQ, per germline. The V segment lost 5 bases and the J segment 3 bases; nucleotides outside the gene matches: 9. This CDR3 is 16 amino acids long. The CDR3 sequence: CASSRDSLAGYNEQFF. Incomplete CDR3 DNA: TGTGCCAGCAGCCGAGACAGCCTAGCGGGCTACAATGAG.

This clone was seen a few times. Sequencing ends 3 residues short of the CDR3 end; the germline J gene provides the rest. The chain has TRBV18 and TRBJ1-1, with unresolved D. Trimming removed 2 bases at V and 2 bases at J, with 3 bases between. Germline V gene sequence: CDR1 KGHSH, CDR2 LQKENI. The CDR3 loop spans 12 amino acids. CDR3 bases read: TGTGCCAGCTCACCAACAAACACTGAA. It codes for CASSPTNTE. The entire CDR3 protein is CASSPTNTEAFF.

This clone was picked up a small number of times. Read coverage stops 3 residues before the CDR3 terminus; the germline J gene supplies the remainder. This chain uses TRBV19 with TRBJ2-5; D not certain. Trimming left V 4 bases short and J 5 bases short, with 11 bases between. CDR1 and CDR2 (germline): LNHDA, SQIVND (reference sequence). The CDR3 has 13 residues. CDR3 in amino acids: CASSSPKGETQYF. The CDR3 bases that were read are TGTGCCAGTAGTAGTCCCAAAGGGGAGACC.

This clone was recorded a few times. The DNA ends 3 residues before the CDR3 does, and the rest of the CDR3 is filled in from the germline J gene. The chain carries TRBV5-1 and TRBJ2-1; TRBD2 is a possible D gene (6 bases). V lost 10 bases to trimming and J lost 1 base, with 21 bases between them. Germline CDR1 reads SGHRS; CDR2 reads YFSETQ. This CDR3 contains 16 residues. The CDR3 spells CASREAVHRSYNEQFF. The sequenced CDR3 bases are TGCGCCTCCAGGGAGGCGGTCCATAGGTCCTACAATGAG.

Notes on this clone: The junction shows a germline mismatch at one end, possibly a read error. The observed sequence ends 3 residues before the CDR3 terminus, with the missing tail filled in from the germline J gene. Within the sample, other DNA sequences also encode this same CDR3. J is TRBJ2-1 and V is TRBV7-7; D is perhaps TRBD1 or TRBD2 (6 bases each). The length of the CDR3 is 14 residues. The germline CDR1 and CDR2 sequences are SSHAT and FNYEAQ (reference sequence). Incomplete CDR3 DNA: TGTGCTAGCAGCTTAGGCGGGACACTCAATGAG. This translates into CASSLGGTLNE. The complete CDR3 protein is CASSLGGTLNEQFF. Using reference TRBV7-7 and TRBJ2-1 for the parts outside the CDR3, the full variable domain is GAGVSQSPRYKVTKRGQDVTLRCDPISSHATLYWYQQALGQGPEFLTYFNYEAQPDKSGLPSDRFSAERPEGSISTLTIQRTEQRDSAMYRCASSLGGTLNEQFFGPGTRLTVL.

This clone came up a few times. The read halts 3 residues ahead of the CDR3 end, with the missing end drawn from the germline J gene. The gene calls are TRBV18 and TRBJ2-5; no clear D. CDR1 and CDR2 from the germline V gene are KGHSH and LQKENI. Trimming left V 8 bases short and J 6 bases short, with 10 bases between. The CDR3 is made up of 11 amino acids. CDR3: CASDNPQTQYF. CDR3 bases read: TGTGCCAGCGACAACCCCCAGACC.

With respect to this clone: The CDR3 end falls 3 residues outside the read, so it is completed with the germline J gene. The chain joins TRBV13 to TRBJ2-1; 16 positions match TRBD2. Germline V lookup: CDR1 PRHDT, CDR2 FYEKMQ (reference sequence). Germline trimming cut 5 bases from V and 5 bases from J; bases unmatched to any gene: 15. This CDR3 has 20 residues. CDR3 DNA, as far as it was read: TGTGCCAGCAGCCCTACCGGGACTAGCGGGAGGGGAAGGGGAGACAATGAG. This encodes CASSPTGTSGRGRGDNE. The entire CDR3 sequence reads CASSPTGTSGRGRGDNEQFF.